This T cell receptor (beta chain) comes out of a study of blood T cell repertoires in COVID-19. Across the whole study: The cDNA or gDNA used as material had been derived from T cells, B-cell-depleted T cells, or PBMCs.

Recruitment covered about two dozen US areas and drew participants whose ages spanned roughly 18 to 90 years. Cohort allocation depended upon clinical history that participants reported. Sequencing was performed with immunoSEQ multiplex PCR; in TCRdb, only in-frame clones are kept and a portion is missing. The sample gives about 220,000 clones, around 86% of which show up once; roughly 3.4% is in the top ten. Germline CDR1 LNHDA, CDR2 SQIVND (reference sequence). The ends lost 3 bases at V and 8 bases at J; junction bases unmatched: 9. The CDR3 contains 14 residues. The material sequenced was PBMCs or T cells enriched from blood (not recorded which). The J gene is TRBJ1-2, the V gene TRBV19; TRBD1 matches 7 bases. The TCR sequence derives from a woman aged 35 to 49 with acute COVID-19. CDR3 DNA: TGTGCCAGTAGTATTAACAGGGGTTCGCGCGGCTACACCTTC. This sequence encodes CASSINRGSRGYTF.